This T cell receptor (beta chain) stems from a study of identical twins. Study-level points and caveats: Within monozygotic twins, out-of-frame TCR alpha sharing was underestimated by the models.

Trimming at V came to 4 bases and at J to 0 bases, leaving 3 bases not matched to a gene. The CDR3 spans 18 residues. Germline CDR1 and CDR2: SGHRS and YFSETQ. About this clonotype: Its antigen is undetermined.

Unique molecular identifiers were present on cDNA, and template switching added a universal primer site. TCRdb independently ran MiXCR on the 5' RACE reads; one entry per CDR3 protein. The sample contains 570,000 or so distinct CDR3 sequences, over 8.5% of which appear only once. The sample also formed part of further work on yellow fever vaccine responses in identical twins.

The source of this sequence is a woman in her late teens or twenties in good health. The chain uses TRBV5-1 and TRBJ2-6; TRBD2 matches at 14 bases. The sequenced material came from PBMCs. The CDR3 nucleotides are TGCGCCAGCAGCCCGGGGACTAGCGGGGGCTCTGGGGCCAACGTCCTGACTTTC. As protein: CASSPGTSGGSGANVLTF.